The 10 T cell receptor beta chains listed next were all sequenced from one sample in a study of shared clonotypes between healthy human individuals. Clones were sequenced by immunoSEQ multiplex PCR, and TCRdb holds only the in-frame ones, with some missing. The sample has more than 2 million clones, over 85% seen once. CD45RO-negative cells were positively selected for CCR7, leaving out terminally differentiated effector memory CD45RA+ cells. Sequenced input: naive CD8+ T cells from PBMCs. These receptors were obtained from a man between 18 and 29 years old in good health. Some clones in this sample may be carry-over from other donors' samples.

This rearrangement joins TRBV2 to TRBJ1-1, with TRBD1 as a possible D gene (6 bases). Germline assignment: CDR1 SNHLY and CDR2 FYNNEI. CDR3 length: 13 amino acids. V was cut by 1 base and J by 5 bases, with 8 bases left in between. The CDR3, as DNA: TGTGCCAGCAGTGAAGGGGGGCGGACTGAAGCTTTCTTT. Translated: CASSEGGRTEAFF.

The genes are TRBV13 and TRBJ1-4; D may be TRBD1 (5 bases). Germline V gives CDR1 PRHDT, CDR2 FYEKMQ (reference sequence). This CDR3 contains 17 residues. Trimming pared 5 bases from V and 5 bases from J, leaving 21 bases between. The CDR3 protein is CASSQRGTGAVNEKLFF. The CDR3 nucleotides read TGTGCCAGCAGCCAACGGGGCACCGGGGCCGTAAATGAAAAACTGTTTTTT.

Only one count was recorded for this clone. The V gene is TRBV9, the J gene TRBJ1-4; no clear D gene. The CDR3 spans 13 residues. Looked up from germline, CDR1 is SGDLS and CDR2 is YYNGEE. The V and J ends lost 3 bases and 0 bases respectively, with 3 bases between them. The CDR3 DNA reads TGTGCCAGCAGCGGTACAACTAATGAAAAACTGTTTTTT. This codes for CASSGTTNEKLFF.

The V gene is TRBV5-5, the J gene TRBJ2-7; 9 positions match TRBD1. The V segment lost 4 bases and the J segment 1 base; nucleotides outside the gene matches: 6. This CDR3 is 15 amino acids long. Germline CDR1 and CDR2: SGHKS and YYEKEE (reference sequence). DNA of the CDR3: TGTGCCAGCAGCCCCGGGACAGGGAGATCCTACGAGCAGTACTTC. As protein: CASSPGTGRSYEQYF.

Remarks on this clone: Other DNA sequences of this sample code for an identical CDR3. CDR3 bases: TGCAGCGTGGCTGGGACCCATAGTTCCTACGAGCAGTACTTC. Encoded protein: CSVAGTHSSYEQYF. V is TRBV29-1 and J is TRBJ2-7; tentatively, D is TRBD1 or TRBD2 (5 bases each). The germline V gene has CDR1 SQVTM and CDR2 ANQGSEA. CDR3 length: 14 amino acids. V dropped 6 bases and J dropped 1 base, with 16 bases sitting between them.

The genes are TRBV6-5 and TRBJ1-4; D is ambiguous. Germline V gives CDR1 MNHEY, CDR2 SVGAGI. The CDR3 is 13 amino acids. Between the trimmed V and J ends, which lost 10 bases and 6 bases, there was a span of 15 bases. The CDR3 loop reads CATSLRVYEKLFF. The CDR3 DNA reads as TGTGCCACCTCGTTGAGGGTGTATGAAAAACTGTTTTTT.

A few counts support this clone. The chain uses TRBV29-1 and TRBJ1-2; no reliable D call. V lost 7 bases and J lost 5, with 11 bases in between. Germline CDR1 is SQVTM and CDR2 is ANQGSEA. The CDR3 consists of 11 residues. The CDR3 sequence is CSGRTVYGYTF. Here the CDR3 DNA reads TGCAGCGGACGGACGGTGTATGGCTACACCTTC.

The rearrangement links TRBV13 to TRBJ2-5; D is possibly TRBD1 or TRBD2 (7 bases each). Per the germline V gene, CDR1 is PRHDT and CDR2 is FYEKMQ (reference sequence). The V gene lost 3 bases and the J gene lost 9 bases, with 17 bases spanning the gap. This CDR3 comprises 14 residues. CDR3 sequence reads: CASSLGPTGRAQYF. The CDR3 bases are TGTGCCAGCAGCTTGGGGCCGACAGGGAGGGCCCAGTACTTC.

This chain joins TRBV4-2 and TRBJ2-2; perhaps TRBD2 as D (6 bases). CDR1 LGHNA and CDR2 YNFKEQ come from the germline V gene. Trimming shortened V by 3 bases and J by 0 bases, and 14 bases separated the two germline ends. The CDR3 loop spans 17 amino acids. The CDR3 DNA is TGTGCCAGCAGCCAGGTCTCTAGCGCTTCGAACACCGGGGAGCTGTTTTTT. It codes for CASSQVSSASNTGELFF.

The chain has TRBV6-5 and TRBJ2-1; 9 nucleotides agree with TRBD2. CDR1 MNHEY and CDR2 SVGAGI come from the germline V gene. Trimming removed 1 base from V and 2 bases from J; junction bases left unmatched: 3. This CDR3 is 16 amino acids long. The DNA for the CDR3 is TGTGCCAGCAGTTACTTAGCGGGAGCAACCTACAATGAGCAGTTCTTC. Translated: CASSYLAGATYNEQFF.